This passage covers 25 T cell receptor beta chains from one sample sequenced in a study of pediatric ulcerative colitis. Repertoires were generated with immunoSEQ multiplex PCR, while TCRdb's copy carries only in-frame clones and drops some. The table records roughly 64,000 clones, approximately 87% of them present only once. Sequencing was performed on blood. The receptors derive from a boy aged 5-17 years with severe ulcerative colitis.

The rearrangement joins TRBV10-3 to TRBJ1-3, with 8 bases aligning to TRBD1. The V and J ends lost 2 bases and 0 bases, in that order; junction bases with no gene match: 0. This CDR3 has 15 amino acids. Germline V lookup: CDR1 ENHRY, CDR2 SYGVKD. CDR3 DNA: TGTGCCATCAGTGAGCAGGGGGCCTCTGGAAACACCATATATTTT. Its protein product is CAISEQGASGNTIYF.

The rearrangement links TRBV27 to TRBJ2-1, with 8 bases that match TRBD1. CDR1 is MNHEY and CDR2 is SMNVEV in the germline V gene (reference sequence). The length of the CDR3 is 15 residues. The V gene end was trimmed by 5 bases and the J gene end by 6 bases; junction bases not matched to a gene: 9. The CDR3 DNA sequence: TGTGCCAGCAGTATTGACAGGGGCCATATCAATGAGCAGTTCTTC. Translated: CASSIDRGHINEQFF.

The chain joins TRBV19 to TRBJ2-1; TRBD2 matches at 7 bases. V shed 3 bases and J 6 bases; nucleotides not matched to a gene: 8. The CDR3 contains 15 residues. Germline CDR1 and CDR2: LNHDA and SQIVND (reference sequence). This CDR3 reads CASSIFVGGANEQFF. CDR3 bases: TGTGCCAGTAGTATTTTTGTGGGAGGGGCCAATGAGCAGTTCTTC.

This chain joins TRBV27 and TRBJ2-3; the D gene could be TRBD1 or TRBD2 (8 bases each). The germline V gene has CDR1 MNHEY and CDR2 SMNVEV (reference sequence). V was trimmed by 5 bases and J by 0 bases, leaving 24 bases between them. The CDR3 loop spans 19 amino acids. CDR3: CASSQRTGRTSGSTDTQYF. The CDR3 DNA is TGTGCCAGCAGTCAAAGGACAGGGAGAACTAGCGGTAGCACAGATACGCAGTATTTT.

This rearrangement joins TRBV11-3 to TRBJ2-1; D ambiguous. There are 14 residues in the CDR3. V lost 5 bases to trimming and J lost 8 bases, with 16 bases between them. Germline V gives CDR1 SGHNT, CDR2 YENEEA. In DNA, the CDR3 is TGTGCCAGCAGCCCATATCCGGAAGCCTATGAGCAGTTCTTC. Protein: CASSPYPEAYEQFF.

The chain carries TRBV30 and TRBJ2-3; 14 nucleotides line up with TRBD2. Germline loops: CDR1 GTSNPN, CDR2 SVGIG (reference sequence). Trimming cost V 3 bases and J 6 bases; bases outside gene matches: 8. The CDR3 is made up of 16 amino acids. The CDR3 coding sequence is TGTGCCTGGAGCCGACTAGCGGGAGGGGTGGGGGATACGCAGTATTTT. The encoded protein is CAWSRLAGGVGDTQYF.

This rearrangement joins TRBV10-3 to TRBJ2-1; 8 bases align to TRBD2. Germline V gene data show CDR1 as ENHRY and CDR2 as SYGVKD. Trimming at V came to 10 bases and at J to 3 bases, leaving 8 bases not matched to a gene. The CDR3 covers 14 residues. The CDR3 is CATSTGLDYNEQFF. The DNA of the CDR3 is TGTGCCACCTCTACGGGACTAGACTACAATGAGCAGTTCTTC.

The gene calls are TRBV16 and TRBJ2-1; 13 bases are shared with TRBD2. Germline values: CDR1 KGHSY, CDR2 FQNENV. The CDR3 totals 14 residues. V trimming: 5 bases; J trimming: 8 bases; junction bases outside the gene matches: 3. Here the CDR3 DNA reads TGTGCCAGCAGCATGGGACTAGCGGGGTATGAGCAGTTCTTC. Protein sequence: CASSMGLAGYEQFF.

This rearrangement joins TRBV29-1 to TRBJ2-1; 8 nucleotides agree with TRBD2. The V gene's germline CDR1 is SQVTM and CDR2 ANQGSEA. Unmatched junction bases numbered 3, after V lost 4 bases and J lost 7 bases. This CDR3 region has 12 residues. CDR3 DNA sequence: TGCAGCGTTGTTCGGGGGGGGAATGAGCAGTTCTTC. Amino acid sequence: CSVVRGGNEQFF.

As concerns this clone: At one of its ends the junction is not consistent with the germline gene, which may arise from a read error. The V gene is TRBV7-9, the J gene TRBJ2-1, with D hard to call. The CDR3 runs to 13 residues. Germline CDR1 SEHNR, CDR2 FQNEAQ (reference sequence). The CDR3 sequence: CASSLAPGDEQFF. The CDR3 region has the DNA TGTGCCAGCAGTTTAGCACCGGGCGATGAGCAGTTCTTC.

V gene TRBV10-3 combines with J gene TRBJ1-2; TRBD1 aligns across 8 bases. The CDR3 runs to 17 residues. Germline V gene sequence: CDR1 ENHRY, CDR2 SYGVKD. V was pared by 2 bases and J by 0 bases, with 8 bases of the junction left unmatched. The CDR3 DNA follows: TGTGCCATCAGTGAGAATGGTCAGGGGGCTACTAACTATGGCTACACCTTC. This sequence encodes CAISENGQGATNYGYTF.

This clone has a single count. This chain's CDR3 is CASSEGLGYEQYF. The CDR3 DNA reads as TGTGCCAGCAGTGAGGGTCTGGGTTACGAGCAGTACTTC. The genes are TRBV2 and TRBJ2-7; the D is unclear. V was clipped by 3 bases and J by 4 bases, with 10 bases between them. The CDR3 is 13 residues long. Germline assignment: CDR1 SNHLY and CDR2 FYNNEI.

The chain carries TRBV10-1 and TRBJ2-7; D is unresolved. Germline V gene sequence: CDR1 WNHNN, CDR2 SYGVQD (reference sequence). The CDR3 is 15 residues long. The V gene lost 3 bases and the J gene lost 4 bases, with 16 bases spanning the gap. The CDR3 protein is CASSDFRAEEYEQYF. The CDR3 DNA is TGCGCCAGCAGTGATTTTAGGGCCGAGGAATACGAGCAGTACTTC.

As concerns this clone: One junction end disagrees with the germline gene, perhaps due to a read error. J is TRBJ2-3 and V is TRBV18; D remains ambiguous. Germline values: CDR1 KGHSH, CDR2 LQKENI. The CDR3 is 15 amino acids. The CDR3 here is CASSPRSRGTDTQYF. DNA for the CDR3: TGTGCCAGCTCGCCACGGAGCCGGGGCACAGATACGCAGTATTTT.

V usage is TRBV5-4 and J usage is TRBJ2-5; TRBD2 aligns across 9 bases. With 0 bases clipped from V and 5 bases from J, the junction kept 5 bases outside the gene matches. Germline V gene sequence: CDR1 SGHNT, CDR2 YYREEE (reference sequence). This CDR3 region has 15 residues. The CDR3, as DNA: TGTGCCAGCAGCTTGGTGCGGGAGGGCCGGGAGACCCAGTACTTC. Its protein is CASSLVREGRETQYF.

This chain links TRBV6-1 with TRBJ2-7; 8 bases are shared with TRBD1. The CDR3 length is 18 residues. The J segment lost 5 bases and the V segment lost 1 base, leaving 16 bases of the junction unmatched. CDR1 is MNHNS and CDR2 is SASEGT in the germline V gene. CDR3 nucleotides: TGTGCCAGCAGTGAAGATGTTTCCGTGACAGGGGCGTGGGACGAGCAGTACTTC. It codes for CASSEDVSVTGAWDEQYF.

V gene TRBV5-5 combines with J gene TRBJ2-1; D uncertain. V was shortened by 4 bases and J by 2 bases, with 10 bases between the two germline ends. Looked up from germline, CDR1 is SGHKS and CDR2 is YYEKEE (reference sequence). CDR3 length: 14 amino acids. The CDR3 DNA sequence: TGTGCCAGCAGCCCCACTTCGACCTACAATGAGCAGTTCTTC. This encodes CASSPTSTYNEQFF.

This chain links TRBV2 with TRBJ2-6; no definite D call. CDR3 length: 15 residues. Germline CDR1 reads SNHLY; CDR2 reads FYNNEI. The V end lost 6 bases, the J end lost 1 base, and 10 bases lay between the germline ends. In DNA form, the CDR3 reads TGTGCCAGCAGACCCAGATCGTCTGGGGCCAACGTCCTGACTTTC. Residues: CASRPRSSGANVLTF.

This clone has just one count. The genes are TRBV27 and TRBJ2-1; D may be TRBD1 or TRBD2 (5 bases each). The V gene lost 3 bases and the J gene lost 4 bases, with 13 bases spanning the gap. CDR3 length: 15 amino acids. The V gene's germline CDR1 is MNHEY and CDR2 SMNVEV (reference sequence). The CDR3 loop reads CASSLGWDGYNEQFF. Written as DNA, the CDR3 is TGTGCCAGCAGTTTGGGTTGGGACGGATACAATGAGCAGTTCTTC.

This sequence joins TRBV13 and TRBJ2-5; 11 nucleotides align to TRBD2. V was pared by 5 bases and J by 1 base, with 6 bases of the junction left unmatched. Germline assignment: CDR1 PRHDT and CDR2 FYEKMQ (reference sequence). This CDR3 has 16 amino acids. The CDR3 DNA sequence: TGTGCCAGCAGCCCCCTAGCGGGAGGACCCCAAGAGACCCAGTACTTC. It translates to CASSPLAGGPQETQYF. Full variable domain (missing parts from reference TRBV13 and TRBJ2-5): AAGVIQSPRHLIKEKRETATLKCYPIPRHDTVYWYQQGPGQDPQFLISFYEKMQSDKGSIPDRFSAQQFSDYHSELNMSSLELGDSALYFCASSPLAGGPQETQYFGPGTRLLVL.

The J gene is TRBJ2-6, the V gene TRBV21-1; the listed D gene, TRBD1, was not tested against the DNA. TRBV21-1 is reported as a pseudogene. This CDR3 comprises 16 residues. The CDR3 spells CASYSPGGAGANVLTF. Written as DNA, the CDR3 is TGTGCCAGCTATAGTCCAGGGGGCGCTGGGGCCAACGTCCTGACTTTC.

The rearrangement links TRBV2 to TRBJ2-5; tentative D call: TRBD2 (6 bases). From germline, CDR1 is SNHLY and CDR2 FYNNEI. The CDR3 loop spans 13 amino acids. V was pared by 10 bases and J by 1 base, with 13 bases between. The CDR3 protein is CAMKAGGQETQYF. CDR3 DNA: TGTGCCATGAAAGCGGGCGGCCAAGAGACCCAGTACTTC.

The chain links TRBV9 to TRBJ2-1; D might be TRBD2 (5 bases). Germline V gives CDR1 SGDLS, CDR2 YYNGEE. This CDR3 is 14 amino acids long. Trimming shortened V by 4 bases and J by 5 bases, and 13 bases separated the two germline ends. DNA for the CDR3: TGTGCCAGCAGCTCCGAGGGCACTGACAATGAGCAGTTCTTC. This translates into CASSSEGTDNEQFF.

The gene calls are TRBV20-1 and TRBJ1-1; unclear D gene. The CDR3 totals 11 residues. From germline, CDR1 is DFQATT and CDR2 SNEGSKA (reference sequence). Between the trimmed V and J ends, which lost 1 base and 3 bases, there was a span of 3 bases. The CDR3, as DNA: TGCAGTGCTAGAGTGGACACTGAAGCTTTCTTT. Translation: CSARVDTEAFF.

The rearrangement joins TRBV7-2 to TRBJ1-1; D may be TRBD1 (5 bases). This CDR3 region has 15 residues. In germline, CDR1 is SGHTA, CDR2 FQGNSA. The V end was cut by 3 bases, the J end by 0 bases, with 11 bases between. This CDR3 is CASSFGGAMNTEAFF. CDR3 DNA sequence: TGTGCCAGCAGCTTCGGTGGGGCTATGAACACTGAAGCTTTCTTT.